Presented here are 4 T cell receptor beta chains from one specimen sequenced in a study of cytomegalovirus exposure and HLA in healthy donors. PCR primers comprised 60 Vbeta and 13 Jbeta primers. Profiled with immunoSEQ multiplex PCR; TCRdb holds only in-frame clones, not every one. The profile shows under 170,000 clones, around 75% of them singletons. Source material: PBMCs. Every receptor here comes from a human donor in good health.

The CDR3, as DNA: TGTGCCAGCAGTTTAGAGGGACTAGCGGGAGCCAAGCAGTACTTC. Its translation: CASSLEGLAGAKQYF. This chain joins TRBV27 and TRBJ2-7; TRBD2 matches at 14 bases. V lost 2 bases, J lost 8 bases, and 5 bases stayed unmatched. The CDR3 is 15 residues long. Germline CDR1 reads MNHEY; CDR2 reads SMNVEV (reference sequence).

The chain employs TRBV9 and TRBJ2-6; the D gene is possibly TRBD2 (6 bases). This CDR3 comprises 17 residues. Trimming removed 1 base at V and 2 bases at J, with 13 bases between. In germline, CDR1 is SGDLS, CDR2 YYNGEE. CDR3 residues: CASSVWDSKAGANVLTF. CDR3 DNA sequence: TGTGCCAGCAGCGTATGGGACTCGAAAGCTGGGGCCAACGTCCTGACTTTC.

The genes are TRBV11-2 and TRBJ2-3, with TRBD2 identical over 8 bases. J was trimmed by 5 bases and V by 1 base; bases with no gene match: 8. CDR1 SGHAT and CDR2 FQNNGV come from the germline V gene. CDR3 length: 16 amino acids. The CDR3 nucleotides read TGTGCCAGCAGCTTAGTTCGGGGGGGCCTTGGAGATACGCAGTATTTT. Translating it yields CASSLVRGGLGDTQYF.

V usage is TRBV13 and J usage is TRBJ1-1, with 8 bases identical to TRBD1. V was pared by 5 bases and J by 4 bases, with 6 bases of the junction left unmatched. The germline CDR1 and CDR2 sequences are PRHDT and FYEKMQ (reference sequence). This CDR3 has 14 residues. The CDR3 DNA reads TGTGCCAGCAGCGAATCAACAGGGGGCACTGAAGCTTTCTTT. This translates into CASSESTGGTEAFF.